This TCR beta chain was recorded in a study of shared clonotypes between healthy human individuals. Background on the study: Donors had three CD4 naive, three CD4 memory, two CD8 naive and one CD8 memory plate apiece. The study, taken as a whole, reports: Sorted-subset sequencing was shown by rarefaction to be incomplete despite large depth. Larger estimated richness was generally seen in naive subsets than in memory subsets.

Naive CD8 cells comprised CD45RO-negative, CCR7-positively selected cells, excluding terminally differentiated effector memory CD45RA+ cells. As to this clone: Its antigen is still unknown.

Sorted-subset replicate PCR reactions contained approximately 190 ng DNA, corresponding to about 30,000 T cell genomes. Produced via immunoSEQ multiplex PCR; TCRdb's table is partial and in-frame only. Of 550,000 to 750,000 clones detected, 92% appear once; the ten largest clones hold approximately 24%. This CDR3 comprises 13 residues. Germline-derived CDR1 and CDR2 are SQVTM and ANQGSEA. V trimming: 5 bases; J trimming: 6 bases; junction bases outside the gene matches: 9. This clonotype originated in a man aged 25 to 40 in good health. The sequenced sample was naive CD8+ T cells sorted from blood. The J gene is TRBJ2-7, the V gene TRBV29-1; 8 nucleotides line up with TRBD1. The CDR3 region is CSVRLDRVSEQYF. In DNA form, the CDR3 reads TGCAGCGTTAGGCTGGACAGGGTTAGCGAGCAGTACTTC.